This is a list of T cell receptor beta chains from one sample in a study of identical twins. MiXCR, applied by TCRdb to the 5' RACE reads, yields one record per CDR3 protein. The profile shows some 710,000 distinct CDR3 sequences, approximately 6.1% of them singletons. Sequenced material: naive T cells sorted from blood. The receptors were sampled from a man between 18 and 35 years old in good health. CDR3s include the opening cysteine and the closing phenylalanine or tryptophan. A D gene is named only where the DNA matches it firmly. Rows give clone size only sometimes, using once, few, many, or a class for an expanded clone.

d_gene: TRBD2
j_gene: TRBJ2-2
v_gene: TRBV7-6
abundance: few
len: 17
CDR3nt: TGTGCCAGCAGCTTAGCCGGGACTAGCGAGATCACCGGGGAGCTGTTTTTT
CDR3aa: CASSLAGTSEITGELFF

d_gene: .
j_gene: TRBJ2-1
v_gene: TRBV5-1
abundance: .
len: 14
CDR3nt: TGCGCCAGCAGCTTGATAGTACCTTACAATGAGCAGTTCTTC
CDR3aa: CASSLIVPYNEQFF

d_gene: TRBD2
j_gene: TRBJ2-1
v_gene: TRBV6-1
abundance: many
len: 16
CDR3nt: TGTGCCAGCACGCCGCTGGGCGGGGGGCTAGGGAATGAGCAGTTCTTC
CDR3aa: CASTPLGGGLGNEQFF

d_gene: TRBD1
j_gene: TRBJ1-5
v_gene: TRBV7-9
abundance: few
len: 12
CDR3nt: TGTGCCAGCAGCTTAGGGGACAGGGAGATTGATTTT
CDR3aa: CASSLGDREIDF

d_gene: .
j_gene: TRBJ2-1
v_gene: TRBV12-3/TRBV12-4
abundance: many
len: 17
CDR3nt: TGTGCCAGCAGTCCATTCAAAGGGTCCGCCGCCTACAATGAGCAGTTCTTC
CDR3aa: CASSPFKGSAAYNEQFF

d_gene: .
j_gene: TRBJ1-4
v_gene: TRBV28
abundance: .
len: 14
CDR3nt: TGTGCCAGCAGACAGACAGTAACTAATGAAAAACTGTTTTTT
CDR3aa: CASRQTVTNEKLFF

d_gene: .
j_gene: TRBJ2-1
v_gene: TRBV7-3
abundance: many
len: 14
CDR3nt: TGTGCCAGCAGCTTAACGGCAGGTGTCGATGAGCAGTTCTTC
CDR3aa: CASSLTAGVDEQFF

d_gene: TRBD2
j_gene: TRBJ2-1
v_gene: TRBV20-1
abundance: few
len: 14
CDR3nt: TGCAGTGCTCTGAGCGGGGGCAGTTACAATGAGCAGTTCTTC
CDR3aa: CSALSGGSYNEQFF

d_gene: TRBD2
j_gene: TRBJ2-1
v_gene: TRBV10-3
abundance: few
len: 16
CDR3nt: TGTGCCATCAGTTTAACCGGGACTAGCGTCCCCAATGAGCAGTTCTTC
CDR3aa: CAISLTGTSVPNEQFF

d_gene: .
j_gene: TRBJ2-1
v_gene: TRBV27
abundance: .
len: 16
CDR3nt: TGTGCCAGCAGTTTATCGGGCCCCTACAGGGCCGATGAGCAGTTCTTC
CDR3aa: CASSLSGPYRADEQFF

d_gene: TRBD2
j_gene: TRBJ2-2
v_gene: TRBV7-9
abundance: few
len: 15
CDR3nt: TGTGCCAGCAGGCAGACTAGCAGGAGGACCGGGGAGCTGTTTTTT
CDR3aa: CASRQTSRRTGELFF

d_gene: .
j_gene: TRBJ2-4
v_gene: TRBV10-3
abundance: many
len: 13
CDR3nt: TGTGCCACCAGGGAACTAGCCAAAAACATTCAGTACTTC
CDR3aa: CATRELAKNIQYF

d_gene: TRBD1
j_gene: TRBJ1-6
v_gene: TRBV12-3/TRBV12-4
abundance: few
len: 15
CDR3nt: TGTGCCAGCAGCCTCTTTCAGGGGGTAAATTCACCCCTCCACTTT
CDR3aa: CASSLFQGVNSPLHF

d_gene: .
j_gene: TRBJ2-3
v_gene: TRBV6-5
abundance: many
len: 14
CDR3nt: TGTGCCAGCAGTTACTCGAGGGGTGCCGATACGCAGTATTTT
CDR3aa: CASSYSRGADTQYF

d_gene: .
j_gene: TRBJ1-3
v_gene: TRBV7-2
abundance: .
len: 15
CDR3nt: TGTGCCAGCAGCTTAGCGCCTGCCGCTGGAAACACCATATATTTT
CDR3aa: CASSLAPAAGNTIYF

d_gene: TRBD1
j_gene: TRBJ2-7
v_gene: TRBV10-3
abundance: many
len: 12
CDR3nt: TGTGCCATCAGTGCCGGGACAGACGAGCAGTACTTC
CDR3aa: CAISAGTDEQYF

d_gene: .
j_gene: TRBJ2-1
v_gene: TRBV5-5
abundance: .
len: 12
CDR3nt: TGTGCCAGCAGCTTCAATGGACTTGAGCAGTTCTTC
CDR3aa: CASSFNGLEQFF

d_gene: TRBD2
j_gene: TRBJ2-3
v_gene: TRBV20-1
abundance: few
len: 15
CDR3nt: TGCAGTGCTTCCCGGCTAGCGGGAATTACAGATACGCAGTATTTT
CDR3aa: CSASRLAGITDTQYF

d_gene: .
j_gene: TRBJ2-1
v_gene: TRBV24-1
abundance: once
len: 12
CDR3nt: TGTGCCACCAGTGAGGGATACAATGAGCAGGTCTTC
CDR3aa: CATSEGYNEQVF

d_gene: .
j_gene: TRBJ2-1
v_gene: TRBV7-9
abundance: many
len: 13
CDR3nt: TGTGCCAGCAGCTTAGACTTAGGGAATGAGCAGTTCTTC
CDR3aa: CASSLDLGNEQFF

d_gene: .
j_gene: TRBJ1-2
v_gene: TRBV5-1
abundance: few
len: 13
CDR3nt: TGCGCCAGCAGCCCCGACGGATTTCGCGGCTACACCTTC
CDR3aa: CASSPDGFRGYTF

d_gene: TRBD2
j_gene: TRBJ2-7
v_gene: TRBV4-3
abundance: few
len: 16
CDR3nt: TGCGCCAGCAGCCAAGACTACGGGAGGGTATCTTACGAGCAGTACTTC
CDR3aa: CASSQDYGRVSYEQYF

d_gene: TRBD1
j_gene: TRBJ2-4
v_gene: TRBV11-1
abundance: many
len: 14
CDR3nt: TGTGCCAGCAGCCGTCCCGGGACAGGAGACATTCAGTACTTC
CDR3aa: CASSRPGTGDIQYF

d_gene: TRBD2
j_gene: TRBJ2-2
v_gene: TRBV7-8
abundance: .
len: 16
CDR3nt: TGTGCCAGCAGCTTAGGGGGGGGTTCTTTACCCGGGGAGCTGTTTTTT
CDR3aa: CASSLGGGSLPGELFF

d_gene: .
j_gene: TRBJ2-5
v_gene: TRBV20-1
abundance: many
len: 13
CDR3nt: TGCAGTGCCATAACCGGGACTTGGGAGACCCAGTACTTC
CDR3aa: CSAITGTWETQYF

d_gene: .
j_gene: TRBJ2-2
v_gene: TRBV7-9
abundance: few
len: 13
CDR3nt: TGTGCCAGCAGCTCTATAGTCACCGGGGAGCTGTTTTTT
CDR3aa: CASSSIVTGELFF

d_gene: .
j_gene: TRBJ1-1
v_gene: TRBV28
abundance: .
len: 13
CDR3nt: TGTGCCACCTCCGGGGTTTTGAACACTGAAGCTTTCTTT
CDR3aa: CATSGVLNTEAFF

d_gene: .
j_gene: TRBJ2-5
v_gene: TRBV29-1
abundance: many
len: 12
CDR3nt: TGCAGCGTTGCGGTAGCGCCGGAGACCCAGTACTTC
CDR3aa: CSVAVAPETQYF

d_gene: TRBD2
j_gene: TRBJ2-3
v_gene: TRBV5-1
abundance: many
len: 15
CDR3nt: TGCGCCAGCAGCGAGGGAGGGCCTCTCGCAGATACGCAGTATTTT
CDR3aa: CASSEGGPLADTQYF

d_gene: TRBD2
j_gene: TRBJ2-3
v_gene: TRBV5-1
abundance: many
len: 18
CDR3nt: TGCGCCAGCAGCTCACACCCGACTAGCGGGAGAGTGGCAGATACGCAGTATTTT
CDR3aa: CASSSHPTSGRVADTQYF

d_gene: .
j_gene: TRBJ2-5
v_gene: TRBV13
abundance: many
len: 14
CDR3nt: TGTGCCAGCAGCTCCTTCAGGGGTCGGGAGACCCAGTACTTC
CDR3aa: CASSSFRGRETQYF